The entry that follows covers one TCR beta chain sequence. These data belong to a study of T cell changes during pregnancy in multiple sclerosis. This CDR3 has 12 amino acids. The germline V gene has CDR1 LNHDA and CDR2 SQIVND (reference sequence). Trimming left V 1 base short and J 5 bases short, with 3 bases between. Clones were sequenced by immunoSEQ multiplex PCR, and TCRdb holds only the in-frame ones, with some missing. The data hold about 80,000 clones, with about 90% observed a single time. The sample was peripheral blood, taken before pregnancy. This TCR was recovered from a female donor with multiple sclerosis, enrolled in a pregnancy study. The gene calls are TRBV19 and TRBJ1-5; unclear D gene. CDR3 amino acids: CASSIGHQPQHF. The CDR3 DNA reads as TGTGCCAGTAGTATAGGGCATCAGCCCCAGCATTTT.